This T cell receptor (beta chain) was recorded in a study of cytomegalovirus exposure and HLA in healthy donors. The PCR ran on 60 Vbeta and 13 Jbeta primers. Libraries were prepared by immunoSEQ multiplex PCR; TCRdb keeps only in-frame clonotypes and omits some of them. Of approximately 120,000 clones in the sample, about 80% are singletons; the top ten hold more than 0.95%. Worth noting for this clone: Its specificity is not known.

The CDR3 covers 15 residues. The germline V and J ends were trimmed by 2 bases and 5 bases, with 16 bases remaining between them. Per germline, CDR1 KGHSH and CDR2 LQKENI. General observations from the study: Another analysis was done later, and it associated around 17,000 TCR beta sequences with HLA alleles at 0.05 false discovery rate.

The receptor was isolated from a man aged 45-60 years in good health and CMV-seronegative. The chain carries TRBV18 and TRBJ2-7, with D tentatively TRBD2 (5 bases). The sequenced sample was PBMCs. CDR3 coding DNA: TGTGCCAGCTCACCATCTTATGGACTCCTTAACGAGCAGTACTTC. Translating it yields CASSPSYGLLNEQYF.